These T cell receptor beta chains were read from a single sample in a study of cytomegalovirus exposure and HLA in healthy donors. Only in-frame clones appear in the TCRdb table, and some are missing; sequencing was by immunoSEQ multiplex PCR. The repertoire holds 100,000 to 150,000 clones, with under 80% as singletons. Material for sequencing was PBMCs. Receptors originate from a middle-aged man in good health and CMV-seropositive. Each CDR3 is given with its conserved first and last residue. A D gene is named only where the DNA matches it firmly. Part of the rows lack a size; the others show once, few, many or a class for expanded clones.

clone_size | j_call | v_call | d_call | cdr3_aa | cdr3_nt
. | TRBJ1-6 | TRBV30 | . | CAWMAGAGNSPLHF | TGTGCCTGGATGGCGGGGGCTGGTAATTCACCCCTCCACTTT
. | TRBJ2-3 | TRBV7-3 | TRBD2 | CASSLGGEADTQYF | TGTGCCAGCAGCTTGGGGGGGGAGGCAGATACGCAGTATTTT
. | TRBJ1-2 | TRBV6-1 | TRBD1 | CASSVSDRVGRYTF | TGTGCCAGCAGTGTCAGTGACAGGGTGGGTCGCTACACCTTC
. | TRBJ2-1 | TRBV6-5 | TRBD2 | CAIKNSGGEQFF | TGTGCCATCAAAAATAGCGGGGGAGAGCAGTTCTTC
. | TRBJ2-1 | TRBV10-2 | TRBD2 | CASSDLSSGTTNEQFF | TGCGCCAGCAGTGACCTTTCTAGCGGGACGACCAATGAGCAGTTCTTC
. | TRBJ2-1 | TRBV7-3 | . | CASSLPPSSSYNEQFF | TGTGCCAGCAGCTTACCCCCGAGTAGCTCCTACAATGAGCAGTTCTTC
. | TRBJ2-1 | TRBV25-1 | . | CASSGWPAEDFNEQFF | TGTGCCAGCAGCGGGTGGCCCGCAGAGGATTTTAATGAGCAGTTCTTC
. | TRBJ2-5 | TRBV30 | . | CAWSVLGETQYF | TGTGCCTGGAGTGTACTAGGAGAGACCCAGTACTTC
. | TRBJ1-4 | TRBV11-2 | TRBD1 | CASSRTGTGEEKLFF | TGTGCCAGCAGCCGAACCGGGACAGGGGAGGAAAAACTGTTTTTT
. | TRBJ2-5 | TRBV7-6 | TRBD2 | CASSLATAGVVQETQYF | TGTGCCAGCAGCTTAGCGACAGCGGGGGTTGTCCAAGAGACCCAGTACTTC
. | TRBJ2-2 | TRBV18 | TRBD2 | CASSKTSPGVTGELFF | TGTGCCAGCTCCAAGACTAGCCCGGGAGTCACCGGGGAGCTGTTTTTT
. | TRBJ1-1 | TRBV4-2 | TRBD1 | CASSQDRGSEAFF | TGTGCCAGCAGCCAGGACAGGGGGTCTGAAGCTTTCTTT
once | TRBJ2-1 | TRBV29-1 | . | CSVEKGWGRSYNEQFF | TGCAGCGTTGAGAAGGGATGGGGGAGGTCCTACAATGAGCAGTTCTTC
few | TRBJ2-2 | TRBV5-4 | . | CASSIAANTGELFF | TGTGCCAGCAGCATAGCCGCGAACACCGGGGAGCTGTTTTTT
. | TRBJ2-7 | TRBV5-1 | TRBD2 | CASSLASGYEQYF | TGCGCCAGCAGCTTGGCTAGCGGGTACGAGCAGTACTTC
. | TRBJ1-2 | TRBV6-1 | . | CASSEDRILNYGYTF | TGTGCCAGCAGTGAAGACAGGATTCTAAACTATGGCTACACCTTC
once | TRBJ1-4 | TRBV19 | . | CASSMGANTNEKLFF | TGTGCCAGTAGTATGGGGGCGAACACTAATGAAAAACTGTTTTTT
. | TRBJ2-7 | TRBV2 | TRBD2 | CASSGFGEREHPGQYF | TGTGCCAGCAGTGGGTTCGGGGAGCGGGAGCACCCCGGGCAGTACTTC
. | TRBJ1-2 | TRBV5-5 | . | CASSPVTYSNYGYTF | TGTGCCAGCAGCCCGGTGACATATTCCAACTATGGCTACACCTTC
. | TRBJ2-7 | TRBV5-6 | TRBD1 | CASSRGQVSYEQYF | TGTGCCAGCAGCCGGGGACAGGTTTCCTACGAGCAGTACTTC
. | TRBJ1-4 | TRBV5-6 | TRBD1 | CASSAGTDEEKLFF | TGTGCCAGCAGCGCCGGGACAGACGAAGAAAAACTGTTTTTT